The 19 T cell receptor beta chains below come from one sample, sequenced in a study of regulatory T cells in long-lasting Graves disease. Sample time point: newly diagnosed GD, antithyroid drugs for less than 3 months. PBMC RNA was the source of the TCR library. Arm-PCR of CDR3 regions and iRepertoire HTBI primers were the basis on which TCR beta libraries were built. TCRdb reprocessed the multiplex PCR reads via MiXCR and lists one record per CDR3 protein. The repertoire consists of fewer than 500,000 distinct CDR3 sequences, with about 16% occurring once and the leading ten covering 9% to 15%. The same data also went into a second study, on T cells in Graves' hyperthyroidism and ophthalmopathy.

The specimen comprised peripheral blood mononuclear cells (PBMCs), sampled at new diagnosis, from a patient treated with antithyroid drugs. The receptor source for this set is a man in his forties or fifties with Graves disease.

The chain employs TRBV12-3 or TRBV12-4 and TRBJ1-3; D remains unclear. CDR3 length: 14 residues. In DNA, the CDR3 is TGTGCAAGTTGGAGGAGCCTCTCTGGAAACACCATATATTTT. This codes for CASWRSLSGNTIYF.

This clonotype was seen repeatedly, ten times or more. The CDR3 spells CASSYSSGDNEQYF. The CDR3 DNA reads as TGTGCCAGCAGTTACTCGTCGGGGGACAACGAGCAGTACTTC. V and J are TRBV6-5 and TRBJ2-7, with D tentatively TRBD1 or TRBD2 (6 bases each). Germline lookup yields CDR1 MNHEY and CDR2 SVGAGI. With 0 bases removed from V and 5 bases from J, the gap between germline ends came to 11 bases. This CDR3 region has 14 residues.

This clonotype has at least ten counts. The V call is TRBV7-8, the J call TRBJ2-6; D remains ambiguous. V lost 4 bases, J lost 0 bases, and 13 bases lay in between. CDR3 length: 17 amino acids. The germline gives CDR1 SGHVS, CDR2 FQNEAQ. CDR3 in amino acids: CASSSLLASSGANVLTF. The CDR3 nucleotides read TGTGCCAGCAGCTCCCTTTTAGCCAGCTCTGGGGCCAACGTCCTGACTTTC.

The sample holds many counts of this clonotype. The chain uses TRBV28 and TRBJ2-7, with a possible D match to TRBD1 (6 bases). V shed 9 bases and J shed 6 bases, with 12 bases lying between them. The CDR3 is 11 amino acids. Germline V gene lookup returns CDR1 MDHEN and CDR2 SYDVKM. The CDR3 sequence is CASHTGFEQYF. The DNA for the CDR3 is TGTGCCAGTCATACAGGGTTCGAGCAGTACTTC.

This clonotype was picked up many times. The CDR3 DNA follows: TGCGCCAGCAGCTGGGGGACCTCCTACAATGAGCAGTTCTTC. It translates to CASSWGTSYNEQFF. V is TRBV5-1 and J is TRBJ2-1; possibly TRBD1 or TRBD2 for D (5 bases each). V lost 3 bases and J 0 bases, leaving 7 bases between the germline ends. The CDR3 is 14 residues long. Germline V gene data show CDR1 as SGHRS and CDR2 as YFSETQ.

This clonotype was detected many times. The chain is built from TRBV6-1 and TRBJ2-1; TRBD2 matches 10 bases. The V gene end was trimmed by 8 bases and the J gene end by 7 bases; junction bases not matched to a gene: 11. The CDR3 extends over 15 amino acids. Germline-derived CDR1 and CDR2 are MNHNS and SASEGT. CDR3 sequence (DNA): TGTGCCAGCTCGAAAGCGGGAGGGCTTGTGAATGAGCAGTTCTTC. It is translated as CASSKAGGLVNEQFF.

This clonotype was seen a handful of times. The germline gene is not matched at one end of the junction; a read error may be the cause. This chain uses TRBV7-7 with TRBJ2-1; D is unclear. CDR3 length: 13 residues. Germline CDR1 SSHAT, CDR2 FNYEAQ (reference sequence). CDR3 sequence: CASSLLVDNEQFF. The DNA for the CDR3 is TGTGCTAGCAGCTTATTAGTTGACAATGAGCAGTTCTTC.

This clonotype was detected many times. The rearrangement links TRBV3-1 to TRBJ1-2; D gene ambiguous. With 1 base removed from V and 5 bases from J, the gap between germline ends came to 14 bases. CDR3 size: 15 residues. In germline, CDR1 is LGHDT, CDR2 YNNKEL (reference sequence). The CDR3 sequence: CASSQGSAVKYGYTF. CDR3 nucleotides: TGTGCCAGCAGCCAAGGTTCTGCCGTAAAGTATGGCTACACCTTC.

This clonotype has at least ten counts. The V and J genes are TRBV11-2 and TRBJ2-5, with no clear D. Germline V gene sequence: CDR1 SGHAT, CDR2 FQNNGV. The V gene lost 2 bases and the J gene lost 7 bases, with 11 bases spanning the gap. The CDR3 covers 13 residues. Here the CDR3 reads CASSLKASGTQYF. CDR3 DNA sequence: TGTGCCAGCAGCTTAAAAGCTTCCGGGACCCAGTACTTC.

Ten or more counts support this clonotype. The V gene is TRBV5-1, the J gene TRBJ2-3, with unresolved D. The ends were cut back, 2 bases at V and 2 bases at J, with 18 bases in the middle. The germline V gene encodes CDR1 SGHRS and CDR2 YFSETQ. This CDR3 has 17 amino acids. The CDR3 reads CASSLPGLHPPTDTQYF. CDR3 bases: TGCGCCAGCAGCTTACCCGGGCTCCACCCCCCCACAGATACGCAGTATTTT. The variable domain in full, completed from reference TRBV5-1 and TRBJ2-3, reads KAGVTQTPRYLIKTRGQQVTLSCSPISGHRSVSWYQQTPGQGLQFLFEYFSETQRNKGNFPGRFSGRQFSNSRSEMNVSTLELGDSALYLCASSLPGLHPPTDTQYFGPGTRLTVL.

The J gene is TRBJ1-2, the V gene TRBV5-1; unclear D gene. The CDR3 sequence is 14 residues long. V was pared by 2 bases and J by 6 bases, with 14 bases between. From germline, CDR1 is SGHRS and CDR2 YFSETQ. The DNA for the CDR3 is TGCGCCAGCAGCTTACTACGGGAGAAGGATGGCTACACCTTC. It yields the protein CASSLLREKDGYTF.

This clonotype has at least ten counts. V usage is TRBV7-2 and J usage is TRBJ2-1; possible D gene TRBD2, 6 bases. Deletions cut 5 bases from V and 5 bases from J, with 16 bases between. The CDR3 contains 15 residues. Germline CDR1 is SGHTA and CDR2 is FQGNSA. DNA for the CDR3: TGTGCCAGCAGCGACGGAGGTGGAGGGAACAATGAGCAGTTCTTC. It specifies CASSDGGGGNNEQFF. The complete variable domain, with remaining parts taken from reference TRBV7-2 and TRBJ2-1, reads GAGVSQSPSNKVTEKGKDVELRCDPISGHTALYWYRQSLGQGLEFLIYFQGNSAPDKSGLPSDRFSAERTGGSVSTLTIQRTQQEDSAVYLCASSDGGGGNNEQFFGPGTRLTVL.

In its sample, this clonotype was seen a few times. The chain employs TRBV13 and TRBJ2-2; D could derive from TRBD1 or TRBD2 (7 bases each). V was trimmed by 0 bases and J by 6 bases, leaving 17 bases between them. The CDR3 is made up of 17 amino acids. Germline V gives CDR1 PRHDT, CDR2 FYEKMQ (reference sequence). Here the CDR3 reads CASSLGIRDSGAGELFF. The CDR3 region has the DNA TGTGCCAGCAGCTTAGGCATCCGGGACAGCGGGGCCGGGGAGCTGTTTTTT.

Many counts were recorded for this clonotype. The J gene is TRBJ2-3, the V gene TRBV28; 10 positions agree with TRBD2. The J segment lost 6 bases and the V segment lost 4 bases, leaving 7 bases of the junction unmatched. The CDR3 covers 15 residues. The germline V gene has CDR1 MDHEN and CDR2 SYDVKM. CDR3 loop: CASSSLAGKLDTQYF. The CDR3 region has the DNA TGTGCCAGCAGTTCACTAGCGGGAAAATTGGATACGCAGTATTTT.

This clonotype was observed at least ten times. The rearrangement uses TRBV18 and TRBJ1-4; D not certain. Germline CDR1 is KGHSH and CDR2 is LQKENI. This CDR3 has 13 residues. V was cut by 1 base and J by 7 bases, with 7 bases left in between. CDR3 DNA sequence: TGTGCCAGCTCACCACTTGTCGCTGAAAAACTGTTTTTT. This codes for CASSPLVAEKLFF.

This clonotype was recorded many times. J is TRBJ1-2 and V is TRBV6-2 or TRBV6-3; D uncertain. Trimming left V 5 bases short and J 8 bases short, with 15 bases between. This CDR3 is 13 amino acids long. Germline V gives CDR1 MNHEY, CDR2 SVGEGT. CDR3 residues: CASSEWRAGGYTF. The CDR3 DNA reads TGTGCCAGCAGTGAGTGGCGAGCGGGGGGCTACACCTTC.

This clonotype was seen many times. The chain is built from TRBV5-1 and TRBJ2-1; 11 nucleotides agree with TRBD2. The V gene end was trimmed by 4 bases and the J gene end by 6 bases; junction bases not matched to a gene: 6. There are 15 residues in the CDR3. Germline CDR1 reads SGHRS; CDR2 reads YFSETQ. CDR3 bases: TGCGCCAGCAGCCCGGGACTAGCGGACTTCAATGAGCAGTTCTTC. It encodes CASSPGLADFNEQFF.

This chain joins TRBV2 and TRBJ2-1; 7 positions agree with TRBD1. J gave up 7 bases and V 3 bases, and 9 bases lay outside the gene matches. Per germline, CDR1 SNHLY and CDR2 FYNNEI. The CDR3 consists of 15 residues. CDR3 in DNA: TGTGCCAGCAGTGAGGGGCAGGGGGTTGGAAATGAGCAGTTCTTC. This translates into CASSEGQGVGNEQFF. Complete variable domain (other parts from reference TRBV2 and TRBJ2-1): EPEVTQTPSHQVTQMGQEVILRCVPISNHLYFYWYRQILGQKVEFLVSFYNNEISEKSEIFDDQFSVERPDGSNFTLKIRSTKLEDSAMYFCASSEGQGVGNEQFFGPGTRLTVL.

V usage is TRBV4-1 and J usage is TRBJ1-3, with D tentatively TRBD1 (5 bases). Germline V CDR1 and CDR2: MGHRA, YSYEKL. Trimming removed 2 bases at V and 2 bases at J, with 13 bases between. The CDR3 is 16 residues long. CDR3 coding DNA: TGCGCCAGCAGCCAATCAACAGGCGGAACTGGAAACACCATATATTTT. Residues: CASSQSTGGTGNTIYF.